A selection of T cell receptor beta chains follows, all from one sample in a study of CD8 T cells in Susac syndrome. TCRdb re-called the immunoSEQ multiplex PCR reads with MiXCR, one entry per CDR3 protein. The sample carries 130,000 to 150,000 distinct CDR3 sequences, approximately 94% recorded once. The sequenced sample consisted of CD4+ T cells from PBMCs. The source of these receptors is a human donor in good health. Both conserved end residues are part of each CDR3. The D gene is left open where the match is weak. A row's size may be missing; if present it is once, few, many or a size class.

v_call: TRBV30
j_call: TRBJ1-3
clone_size: -
d_call: TRBD1
cdr3_aa: CASQGGRGNTIYF
cdr3_nt: TGTGCCTCCCAGGGGGGGCGAGGAAACACCATATATTTT

v_call: TRBV30
j_call: TRBJ1-2
clone_size: -
d_call: TRBD1
cdr3_aa: CAWSTGGNYGYTF
cdr3_nt: TGTGCCTGGAGTACAGGGGGAAACTATGGCTACACCTTC

v_call: TRBV15
j_call: TRBJ1-1
clone_size: -
d_call: -
cdr3_aa: CATSRVRGNTEAFF
cdr3_nt: TGTGCCACCAGCAGAGTAAGGGGGAACACTGAAGCTTTCTTT

v_call: TRBV29-1
j_call: TRBJ2-2
clone_size: -
d_call: -
cdr3_aa: CSVVGQNPNTGELFF
cdr3_nt: TGCAGCGTTGTAGGACAGAACCCAAACACCGGGGAGCTGTTTTTT

v_call: TRBV18
j_call: TRBJ1-1
clone_size: -
d_call: -
cdr3_aa: CASSQKTNTEAFF
cdr3_nt: TGTGCCAGCTCACAGAAGACGAACACTGAAGCTTTCTTT

v_call: TRBV20-1
j_call: TRBJ2-6
clone_size: -
d_call: TRBD1
cdr3_aa: CSARYRGRSGANVLTF
cdr3_nt: TGCAGTGCTAGGTACAGGGGAAGGTCGGGGGCCAACGTCCTGACTTTC

v_call: TRBV5-6
j_call: TRBJ2-1
clone_size: -
d_call: TRBD2
cdr3_aa: CASSEYGREAYNEQFF
cdr3_nt: TGTGCCAGCAGCGAGTACGGGAGGGAGGCCTACAATGAGCAGTTCTTC

v_call: TRBV12-3/TRBV12-4
j_call: TRBJ2-1
clone_size: -
d_call: TRBD2
cdr3_aa: CASTNSPSGRNEQFF
cdr3_nt: TGTGCCAGCACCAATTCCCCTAGCGGGAGAAATGAGCAGTTCTTC

v_call: TRBV21-1
j_call: TRBJ1-4
clone_size: -
d_call: -
cdr3_aa: CASSKRGQGLFF
cdr3_nt: TGTGCCAGCAGCAAAAGGGGACAGGGACTGTTTTTT

v_call: TRBV7-2
j_call: TRBJ2-7
clone_size: few
d_call: -
cdr3_aa: CASSLASGDHEQYF
cdr3_nt: TGTGCCAGCAGCTTAGCGTCGGGAGACCACGAGCAGTACTTC

v_call: TRBV27
j_call: TRBJ1-1
clone_size: -
d_call: TRBD1
cdr3_aa: CASSSGGNTEAFF
cdr3_nt: TGCGCCAGCAGCTCAGGGGGGAACACTGAAGCTTTCTTT

v_call: TRBV25-1
j_call: TRBJ1-4
clone_size: -
d_call: TRBD1
cdr3_aa: CASSEHRQGLIGELFF
cdr3_nt: TGTGCCAGCAGTGAACACCGACAGGGGTTAATAGGTGAACTGTTTTTT

v_call: TRBV2
j_call: TRBJ2-7
clone_size: -
d_call: -
cdr3_aa: CASILGLADPYEQYF
cdr3_nt: -

v_call: TRBV15
j_call: TRBJ2-3
clone_size: -
d_call: TRBD2
cdr3_aa: CATSRVLAGMRDTQYF
cdr3_nt: TGTGCCACCAGCAGAGTCCTAGCGGGTATGCGAGATACGCAGTATTTT

v_call: TRBV10-2
j_call: TRBJ2-1
clone_size: once
d_call: TRBD1
cdr3_aa: CASSRGQDLGNEQFF
cdr3_nt: TGCGCCAGCAGCCGGGGACAGGATCTCGGGAATGAGCAGTTCTTC

v_call: TRBV20-1
j_call: TRBJ1-2
clone_size: -
d_call: -
cdr3_aa: CSAHRALRGYTF
cdr3_nt: TGCAGCGCTCACAGGGCCCTCCGTGGCTACACCTTC

v_call: TRBV28
j_call: TRBJ1-4
clone_size: -
d_call: -
cdr3_aa: CASSLDQGHNEKLFF
cdr3_nt: TGTGCCAGCAGTTTAGACCAGGGTCATAACGAAAAACTGTTTTTT

v_call: TRBV20-1
j_call: TRBJ1-1
clone_size: -
d_call: TRBD1
cdr3_aa: CSASGGAFMNTEAFF
cdr3_nt: TGCAGTGCATCAGGGGGCGCGTTTATGAACACTGAAGCTTTCTTT

v_call: TRBV11-3
j_call: TRBJ2-5
clone_size: -
d_call: -
cdr3_aa: CASSLGQSETQYF
cdr3_nt: TGTGCCAGCAGCTTGGGGCAGTCCGAGACCCAGTACTTC

v_call: TRBV12-3/TRBV12-4
j_call: TRBJ1-2
clone_size: -
d_call: -
cdr3_aa: CASSFGGVGYTF
cdr3_nt: TGTGCCAGCAGTTTCGGGGGGGTTGGCTACACCTTC

v_call: TRBV7-8
j_call: TRBJ1-2
clone_size: -
d_call: TRBD1
cdr3_aa: CASSAELYRGQKGYTF
cdr3_nt: TGTGCCAGCAGCGCCGAACTCTACAGGGGGCAGAAGGGCTACACCTTC

v_call: TRBV5-6
j_call: TRBJ2-7
clone_size: -
d_call: -
cdr3_aa: CASGPILGAVYEQYF
cdr3_nt: TGTGCCAGCGGCCCCATCCTCGGAGCAGTCTACGAGCAGTACTTC

v_call: TRBV5-1
j_call: TRBJ2-3
clone_size: -
d_call: -
cdr3_aa: CASSWKSGTDTQYF
cdr3_nt: TGCGCCAGCAGTTGGAAAAGTGGCACAGATACGCAGTATTTT

v_call: TRBV28
j_call: TRBJ2-7
clone_size: -
d_call: -
cdr3_aa: CASSSRLLRNYEQYF
cdr3_nt: TGTGCCAGCAGTTCCAGACTTCTACGGAACTACGAGCAGTACTTC

v_call: TRBV5-6
j_call: TRBJ2-7
clone_size: once
d_call: TRBD2
cdr3_aa: CASSFSSGRAYEQYF
cdr3_nt: TGTGCCAGCAGCTTCTCGAGCGGGAGGGCCTACGAGCAGTACTTC

v_call: TRBV3-1
j_call: TRBJ2-5
clone_size: -
d_call: -
cdr3_aa: CASSRQETQYF
cdr3_nt: TGTGCCAGCAGCCGCCAAGAGACCCAGTACTTC

v_call: TRBV2
j_call: TRBJ1-5
clone_size: -
d_call: TRBD1
cdr3_aa: CASSPQGAGGSNQPQHF
cdr3_nt: TGTGCCAGCAGTCCACAGGGGGCGGGCGGTAGCAATCAGCCCCAGCATTTT

v_call: TRBV7-6
j_call: TRBJ2-5
clone_size: -
d_call: TRBD1
cdr3_aa: CASSLYSGTGAETQYF
cdr3_nt: TGTGCCAGCAGCTTGTACTCCGGGACAGGTGCCGAGACCCAGTACTTC

v_call: TRBV9
j_call: TRBJ1-1
clone_size: few
d_call: TRBD1
cdr3_aa: CASSRGGGNTEAFF
cdr3_nt: TGTGCCAGCAGCCGAGGGGGCGGGAACACTGAAGCTTTCTTT

v_call: TRBV19
j_call: TRBJ2-2
clone_size: -
d_call: TRBD1
cdr3_aa: CASSSTGEAGELFF
cdr3_nt: TGTGCCAGTAGCTCGACAGGGGAGGCCGGGGAGCTGTTTTTT

v_call: TRBV10-2
j_call: TRBJ2-3
clone_size: -
d_call: -
cdr3_aa: CASSESGVVGADTQYF
cdr3_nt: TGCGCCAGCAGTGAGTCAGGGGTAGTTGGGGCAGATACGCAGTATTTT

v_call: TRBV12-3/TRBV12-4
j_call: TRBJ1-2
clone_size: -
d_call: -
cdr3_aa: CASSGQTTGGYTF
cdr3_nt: TGTGCCAGCAGTGGACAGACAACGGGGGGCTACACCTTC

v_call: TRBV27
j_call: TRBJ2-4
clone_size: -
d_call: TRBD1
cdr3_aa: CASSILTGGSKNIQYF
cdr3_nt: TGTGCCAGCAGTATCCTGACAGGGGGCTCCAAAAACATTCAGTACTTC

v_call: TRBV20-1
j_call: TRBJ2-2
clone_size: -
d_call: TRBD2
cdr3_aa: CSAPVAGGPGTGELFF
cdr3_nt: TGCAGTGCTCCCGTAGCGGGAGGGCCTGGAACCGGGGAGCTGTTTTTT

v_call: TRBV6-5
j_call: TRBJ2-7
clone_size: once
d_call: -
cdr3_aa: CASGRVGYEQYF
cdr3_nt: TGTGCCAGCGGACGGGTCGGCTACGAGCAGTACTTC

v_call: TRBV5-6
j_call: TRBJ2-7
clone_size: once
d_call: -
cdr3_aa: CASSFRGDRSLVEQYF
cdr3_nt: TGTGCCAGCAGCTTTCGAGGGGACCGCTCCCTCGTCGAGCAGTACTTC

v_call: TRBV28
j_call: TRBJ2-2
clone_size: -
d_call: -
cdr3_aa: CASNVGSAGTGELFF
cdr3_nt: TGTGCCAGCAATGTCGGGAGTGCAGGCACCGGGGAGCTGTTTTTT

v_call: TRBV7-9
j_call: TRBJ2-1
clone_size: -
d_call: -
cdr3_aa: CASSLTEEQFF
cdr3_nt: TGTGCCAGCAGCCTCACGGAAGAGCAGTTCTTC

v_call: TRBV12-3/TRBV12-4
j_call: TRBJ1-1
clone_size: -
d_call: -
cdr3_aa: CASIRRFMNTEVFF
cdr3_nt: TGTGCCAGCATCAGGCGCTTCATGAACACTGAAGTTTTCTTT

v_call: TRBV3-1
j_call: TRBJ2-7
clone_size: -
d_call: -
cdr3_aa: CASSQGSGRVDEQYF
cdr3_nt: TGTGCCAGCAGCCAAGGTTCTGGCAGAGTGGACGAGCAGTACTTC

v_call: TRBV20-1
j_call: TRBJ2-2
clone_size: -
d_call: TRBD2
cdr3_aa: CSASTGTSGSPGELFF
cdr3_nt: TGCAGTGCTTCCACCGGGACTAGCGGGAGCCCCGGGGAGCTGTTTTTT

v_call: TRBV19
j_call: TRBJ2-3
clone_size: -
d_call: -
cdr3_aa: CASSVPGGGSTDTQYF
cdr3_nt: TGTGCCAGTAGTGTCCCAGGTGGCGGGAGCACAGATACGCAGTATTTT

v_call: TRBV25-1
j_call: TRBJ2-2
clone_size: few
d_call: -
cdr3_aa: CASSRTNTGELFF
cdr3_nt: TGTGCCAGCAGCCGTACGAACACCGGGGAGCTGTTTTTT

v_call: TRBV3-1
j_call: TRBJ1-2
clone_size: -
d_call: -
cdr3_aa: CASSQVGGAGSNYYGYTF
cdr3_nt: TGTGCCAGCAGCCAAGTCGGGGGGGCCGGGTCTAATTACTATGGCTACACCTTC

v_call: TRBV30
j_call: TRBJ1-3
clone_size: -
d_call: -
cdr3_aa: CAWSVENSGNTIYF
cdr3_nt: TGTGCCTGGAGTGTTGAGAACTCTGGAAACACCATATATTTT

v_call: TRBV30
j_call: TRBJ2-3
clone_size: -
d_call: -
cdr3_aa: CAWSQGIVGDTQYF
cdr3_nt: TGTGCCTGGAGTCAAGGAATTGTGGGGGATACGCAGTATTTT

v_call: TRBV28
j_call: TRBJ2-5
clone_size: -
d_call: TRBD2
cdr3_aa: CASSSAGGVQTQYF
cdr3_nt: TGTGCCAGCAGTTCCGCCGGGGGGGTGCAGACCCAGTACTTC

v_call: TRBV12-3/TRBV12-4
j_call: TRBJ1-5
clone_size: -
d_call: -
cdr3_aa: CASSLGAAFNQPQHF
cdr3_nt: TGTGCCAGCAGTTTAGGGGCGGCGTTCAATCAGCCCCAGCATTTT